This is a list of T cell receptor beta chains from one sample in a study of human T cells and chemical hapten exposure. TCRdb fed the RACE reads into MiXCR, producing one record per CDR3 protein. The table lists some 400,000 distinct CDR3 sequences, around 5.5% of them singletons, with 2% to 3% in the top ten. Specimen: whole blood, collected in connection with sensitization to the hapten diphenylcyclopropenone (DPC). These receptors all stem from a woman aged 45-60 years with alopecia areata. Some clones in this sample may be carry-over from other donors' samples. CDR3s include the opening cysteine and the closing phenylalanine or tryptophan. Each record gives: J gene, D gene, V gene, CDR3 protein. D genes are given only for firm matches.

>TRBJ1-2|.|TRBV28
CASSPGTANYGYTF
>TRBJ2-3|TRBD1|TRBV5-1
CASSSGTEDTQYF
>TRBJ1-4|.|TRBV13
CASGGRKGEKLFF
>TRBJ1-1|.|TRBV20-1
CSARREGVNTEAFF
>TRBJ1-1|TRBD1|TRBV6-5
CASGGQGDEAFF
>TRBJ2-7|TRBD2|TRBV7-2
CASSVTSGAYEQYF
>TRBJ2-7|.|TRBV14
CASSPGDRDEQYF
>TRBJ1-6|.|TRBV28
CASSFRGQGNSPLHF
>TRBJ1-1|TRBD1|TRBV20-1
CSARGTGGFEAFF
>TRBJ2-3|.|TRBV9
CASSPRPPQRTDTQYF
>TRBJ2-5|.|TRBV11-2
CASSLENRVQETQYF
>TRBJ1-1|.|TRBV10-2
CASSEAQQNTEAFF
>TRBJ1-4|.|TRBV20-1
CSARDGGGSEKLFF
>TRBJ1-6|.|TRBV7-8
CASSLMPQATNNSPLHF
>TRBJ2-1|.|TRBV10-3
CAISPGTGTNEQFF
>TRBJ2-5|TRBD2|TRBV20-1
CSAKAGVTETQYF
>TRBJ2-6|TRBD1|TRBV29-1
CSVTGQGISGANVLTF
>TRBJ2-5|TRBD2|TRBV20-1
CSVPSFGTSGQETQYF
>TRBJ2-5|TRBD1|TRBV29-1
CSAGTGGIETQYF
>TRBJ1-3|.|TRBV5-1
CASSSQGGEGNTIYF
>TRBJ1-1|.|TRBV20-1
CSARAPGMNTEAFF
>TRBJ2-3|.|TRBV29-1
CSVVPITDTQYF
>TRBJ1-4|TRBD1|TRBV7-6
CASSHWTGTDTNEKLFF
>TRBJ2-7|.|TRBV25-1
CASSEQGPYEQYF
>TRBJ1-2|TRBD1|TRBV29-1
CSVGQGYGYTF
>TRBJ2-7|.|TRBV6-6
CASTSGTRYEQYF
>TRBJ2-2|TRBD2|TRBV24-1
CATSDSGGARTGELFF
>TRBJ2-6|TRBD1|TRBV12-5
CASGLSRGPRANVLTF
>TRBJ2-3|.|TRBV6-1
CASSEGAGITDTQYF
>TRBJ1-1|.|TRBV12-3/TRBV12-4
CASSLAGGVSEAFF
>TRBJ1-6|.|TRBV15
CATSSGESSYNSPLHF
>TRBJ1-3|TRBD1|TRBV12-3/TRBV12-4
CASSYTGTGKYF
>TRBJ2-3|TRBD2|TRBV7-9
CASSVRLAAQYF
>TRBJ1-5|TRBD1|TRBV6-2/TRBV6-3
CASSYADRALRPQHF
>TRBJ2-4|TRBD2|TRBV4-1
CASSRGTSGPQNIQYF
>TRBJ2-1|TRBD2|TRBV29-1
CSVSLAGDKNEQFF
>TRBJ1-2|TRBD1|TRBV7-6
CASSSRTGLEYGYTF
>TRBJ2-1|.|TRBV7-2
CASSLDSGVSGQQFF
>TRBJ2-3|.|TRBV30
CAWSVPPGSQYF
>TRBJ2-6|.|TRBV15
CATSRAPGDGANVLTF
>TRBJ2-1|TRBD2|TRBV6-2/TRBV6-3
CASSYSEREGWEQFF
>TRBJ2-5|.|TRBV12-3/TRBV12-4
CASSPGLVQETQYF
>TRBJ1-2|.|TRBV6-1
CAGGANYGYTF
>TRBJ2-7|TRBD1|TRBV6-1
CASSSGTGMPYEQYF
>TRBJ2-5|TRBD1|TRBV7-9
CASSPVKGAETQYF
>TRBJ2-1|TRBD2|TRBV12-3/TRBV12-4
CASSNSGGGNEQFF
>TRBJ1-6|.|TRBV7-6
CASSLEHADSPLHF
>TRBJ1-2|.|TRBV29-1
CSVASNYGYTF
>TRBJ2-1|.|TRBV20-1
CSARAIYYYNEQFF